Reported below is one T cell receptor beta chain. These data belong to a study of blood T cell repertoires in COVID-19. At the level of the study: Spain, Italy and the United States supplied samples that represented acute and convalescent COVID-19. T cells, B-cell-depleted T cells, or PBMCs supplied cDNA or gDNA.

As processed by the authors: Estimation of nucleated cell counts relied on the amplification of reference gene primers. The repertoire was sequenced with immunoSEQ multiplex PCR; TCRdb's copy has only in-frame clones and lacks some. V and J calls and clone size are given by that table; D and trimming were obtained from the DNA. The repertoire holds 130,000 or so clones, roughly 84% seen once, with around 8.4% in the top ten. The sample comprised peripheral blood. This sequence originates from a woman aged 55-70 years with acute or convalescent COVID-19.

The CDR3 DNA reads as TGTGCCAGCAGCCCGTCTCATAATCCGAGCGGTGGCTACACCTTC. Its protein is CASSPSHNPSGGYTF. The V gene is TRBV14, the J gene TRBJ1-2; D is unclear. CDR1 SGHDN and CDR2 FVKESK come from the germline V gene. Trimming cost V 4 bases and J 7 bases, with 19 bases left between them. The CDR3 consists of 15 residues.